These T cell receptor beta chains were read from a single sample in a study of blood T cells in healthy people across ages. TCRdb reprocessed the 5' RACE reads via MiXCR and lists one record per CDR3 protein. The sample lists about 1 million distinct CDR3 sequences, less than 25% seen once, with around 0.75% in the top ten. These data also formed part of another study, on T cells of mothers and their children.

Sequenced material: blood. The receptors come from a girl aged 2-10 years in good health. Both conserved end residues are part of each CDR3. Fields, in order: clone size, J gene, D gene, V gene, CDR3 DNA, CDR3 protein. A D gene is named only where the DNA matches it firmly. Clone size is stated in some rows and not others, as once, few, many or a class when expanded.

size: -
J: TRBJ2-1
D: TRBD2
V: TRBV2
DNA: TGTGCCAGCAGCCTCACGGGAGGGAGCTCCTACAGTGAGCAGTTCTTC
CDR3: CASSLTGGSSYSEQFF

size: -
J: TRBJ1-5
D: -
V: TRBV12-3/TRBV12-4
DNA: TGTGCCAGCAGTTATGGGGTAAGCAATCAGCCCCAGCATTTT
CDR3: CASSYGVSNQPQHF

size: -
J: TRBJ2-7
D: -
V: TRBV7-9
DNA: TGTGCCAGCAGGGGGGGAAGCGCAGACTACGAGCAGTACTTC
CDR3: CASRGGSADYEQYF

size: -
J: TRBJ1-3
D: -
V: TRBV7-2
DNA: TGTGCCAGCAGCTTTGACGCCTCGTGGAGCTCCGGAAACACCATATACTTT
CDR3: CASSFDASWSSGNTIYF

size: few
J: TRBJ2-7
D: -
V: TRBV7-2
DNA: TGTGCCAGCAGCTCGCTACAGGGTGGTTCCTACGAGCAGTACTTC
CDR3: CASSSLQGGSYEQYF

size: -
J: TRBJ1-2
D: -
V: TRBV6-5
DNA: TGTACCAGCAGTTACAACCGGGACAACGGATACTCCACCTTC
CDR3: CTSSYNRDNGYSTF

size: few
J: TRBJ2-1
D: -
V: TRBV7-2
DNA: TGTGCCAGCAGCTTAGATTATCGTCGGTATGGGGCTAATGAGCAGTTCTTC
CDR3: CASSLDYRRYGANEQFF

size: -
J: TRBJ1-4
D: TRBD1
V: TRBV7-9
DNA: TGTGCCAGCAACTGGATTAAGACAGGGTCGAATGAAAAACTGTTTTTT
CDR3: CASNWIKTGSNEKLFF

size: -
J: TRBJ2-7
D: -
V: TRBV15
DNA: TGTGCCACCAGCAGAGACCCGGAGACACTCGAGCAGTACTTC
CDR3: CATSRDPETLEQYF

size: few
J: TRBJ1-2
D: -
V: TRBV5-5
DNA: TGTGCCAGCAGCCCAGACCGGGAACCTGTCTTCTATGGCTACACCTTC
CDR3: CASSPDREPVFYGYTF

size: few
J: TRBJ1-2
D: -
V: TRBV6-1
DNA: TGTGCCAGCAGTGAAACCGTCGGCAGTTCTAACTATGGCTACACCTTC
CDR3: CASSETVGSSNYGYTF

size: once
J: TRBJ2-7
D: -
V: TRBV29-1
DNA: TGCAGCGTTGTTACGGGAGAGCAGGTATTGGAGCAGTACTTC
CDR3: CSVVTGEQVLEQYF

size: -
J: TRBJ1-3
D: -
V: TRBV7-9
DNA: TGTGCCGGCAGCTTAACGGGGGCCAGCTCTGGAAACACCATATATTTT
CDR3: CAGSLTGASSGNTIYF

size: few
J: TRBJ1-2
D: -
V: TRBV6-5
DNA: TGTGCCAGCAAGCCGGGCCCCCCTGGGTATGGCTACACCTTC
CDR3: CASKPGPPGYGYTF

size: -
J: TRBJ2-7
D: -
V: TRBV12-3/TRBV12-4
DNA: TGTGCCAGCACCACTGGGTGGTACGAGCAGTACTTC
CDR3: CASTTGWYEQYF

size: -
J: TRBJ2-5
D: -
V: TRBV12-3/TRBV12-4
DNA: TGTGCCAGCAGTTCCAAGAAATCGGCGGAGACCCAGTACTTC
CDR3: CASSSKKSAETQYF

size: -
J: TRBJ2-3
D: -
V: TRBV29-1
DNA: TGCAGCGTTCTGGGCAGGACCTCTAGCACAGATACGCAGTATTTT
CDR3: CSVLGRTSSTDTQYF

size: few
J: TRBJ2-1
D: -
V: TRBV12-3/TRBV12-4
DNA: TGTGCCAGCAGTTTATATCCCGACGATGGACCATACAATGAGCAGTTCTTC
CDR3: CASSLYPDDGPYNEQFF

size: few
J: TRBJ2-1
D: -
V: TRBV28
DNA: TGTGCCACCTCGACCCAGCGACTACTCTACAATGAGCAGTTCTTC
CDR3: CATSTQRLLYNEQFF

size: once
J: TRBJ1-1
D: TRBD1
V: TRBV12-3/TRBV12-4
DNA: TGTGCCAGCAGTCCTGGACAGGGGGATCTCCACACTGAAGCTTTCTTT
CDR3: CASSPGQGDLHTEAFF

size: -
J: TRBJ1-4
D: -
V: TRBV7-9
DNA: TGTGCCAGCAGCTTAGTCCGGGAGGGAGAAAAACTGTTTTTT
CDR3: CASSLVREGEKLFF

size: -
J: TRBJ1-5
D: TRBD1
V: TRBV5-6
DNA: TGTGCCAGCAGCCACGGACAGGGACTAAAATCACCCCAGCATTTT
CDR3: CASSHGQGLKSPQHF

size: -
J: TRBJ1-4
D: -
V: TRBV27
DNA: TGTGCCAGCAGTTTTAGTTCTATTGGGGCGCTGGCCCCCCTCGAAAAACTGTTTTTT
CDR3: CASSFSSIGALAPLEKLFF

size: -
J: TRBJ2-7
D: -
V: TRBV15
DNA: TGTGCCACCAGGACACCAGATACCTACGAGCAGTACTTC
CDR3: CATRTPDTYEQYF

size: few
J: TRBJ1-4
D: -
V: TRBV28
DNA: TGTGCCAGCAGGGCGGCGGCAAAGGGAGAAAAACTGTTTTTT
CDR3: CASRAAAKGEKLFF

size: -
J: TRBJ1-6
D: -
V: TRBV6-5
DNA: TGTGCCAGCAGTTACGAGCCCAGGGGCTTCTTGGGTTCACCCCTCCACTTT
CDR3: CASSYEPRGFLGSPLHF

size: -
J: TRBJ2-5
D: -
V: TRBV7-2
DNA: TGTGCCAGCAGCTTAGCGGTGACTAGGCAAGAGACCCAGTACTTC
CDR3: CASSLAVTRQETQYF

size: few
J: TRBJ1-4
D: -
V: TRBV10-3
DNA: TGCGCCATCAGTGCGAGGTCTGGGGGAAGTGAAAAACTGTTTTTT
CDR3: CAISARSGGSEKLFF

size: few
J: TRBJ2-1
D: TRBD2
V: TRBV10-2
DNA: TGCGCCAGCAGTTTCCTAGCGGGAGATCGGAATGAGCAGTTCTTC
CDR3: CASSFLAGDRNEQFF

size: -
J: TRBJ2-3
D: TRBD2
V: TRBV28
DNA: TGTGCCAGCAGTGCCCGGGGGGGCGCAGATACGCAGTATTTT
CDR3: CASSARGGADTQYF

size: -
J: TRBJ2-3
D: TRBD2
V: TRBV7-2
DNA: TGTGCCAGCAGCTTCGGACCTGACCAGCGGGGTTGGACAGATACGCAGTATTTT
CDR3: CASSFGPDQRGWTDTQYF

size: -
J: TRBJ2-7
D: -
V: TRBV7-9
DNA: TGTGCCAGCAGCGAGGAGACACACCGGCAGTACTTC
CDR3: CASSEETHRQYF

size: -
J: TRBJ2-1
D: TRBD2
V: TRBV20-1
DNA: TGCAGTGCTAGAGATGGTAGCGGGGCCGACAATGAGCAGTTCTTC
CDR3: CSARDGSGADNEQFF

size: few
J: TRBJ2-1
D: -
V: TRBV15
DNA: TGTGCCACCAGCAGAGAAAACGATGAGCAGTTCTTC
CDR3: CATSRENDEQFF

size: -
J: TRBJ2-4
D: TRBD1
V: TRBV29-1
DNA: TGCAGCGTCCTCCGACAGGGGCCAAACATTCAGTACTTC
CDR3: CSVLRQGPNIQYF

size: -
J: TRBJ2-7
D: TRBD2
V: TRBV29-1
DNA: TGCAGCGTTGAGGGGATGCTAGCGGGAGAAACCTACGAGCAGTACTTC
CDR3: CSVEGMLAGETYEQYF

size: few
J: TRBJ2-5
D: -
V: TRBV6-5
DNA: TGTGCCAGCAGTTATGGCCGGGAAGAGACCCAGTACTTC
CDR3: CASSYGREETQYF

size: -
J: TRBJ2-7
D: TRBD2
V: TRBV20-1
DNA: TGCAGTGCTAGAGACGACCCAGCGGGAGACTACGAGCAGTACTTC
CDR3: CSARDDPAGDYEQYF

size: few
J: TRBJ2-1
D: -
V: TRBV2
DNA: TGTGCCAGCAGTGAAGATATATTCAACCTCAATGAGCAGTTCTTC
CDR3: CASSEDIFNLNEQFF

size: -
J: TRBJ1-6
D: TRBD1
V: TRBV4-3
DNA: TGCGCCAGCAGCCAAGTAAGGGGACAGGGTGATTCACCCCTCCACTTT
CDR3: CASSQVRGQGDSPLHF

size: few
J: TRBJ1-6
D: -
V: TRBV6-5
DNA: TGTGCCAGCAGTTACTCGGGCTACACAAGATCACCCCTCCACTTT
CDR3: CASSYSGYTRSPLHF

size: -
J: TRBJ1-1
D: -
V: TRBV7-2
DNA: TGTGCCAGCACCGACCGGGGGTACACTGAAGCTTTCTTT
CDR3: CASTDRGYTEAFF

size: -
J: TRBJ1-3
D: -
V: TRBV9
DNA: TGTGCCAGCTCAGGGGAACCTGGAAACACCATACATTTT
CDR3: CASSGEPGNTIHF

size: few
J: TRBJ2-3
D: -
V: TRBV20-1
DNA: TGCAGTGCTGGACCAAAGACAGATACGCAGTATTTT
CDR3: CSAGPKTDTQYF

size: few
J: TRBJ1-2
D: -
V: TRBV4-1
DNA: TGCGCCAGCAGCCAAGATCGCGTCCAGGGCGATGGCTACACCTTC
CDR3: CASSQDRVQGDGYTF

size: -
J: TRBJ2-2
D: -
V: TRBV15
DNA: TGTGCCACCAGCTGGGACGACACCGGGGAGCTGTTTTTT
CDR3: CATSWDDTGELFF

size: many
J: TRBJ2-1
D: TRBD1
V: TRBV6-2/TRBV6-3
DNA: TGTGCCAGCAGTCTCGACAGGGGTGGCAATGAGCAGTTCTTC
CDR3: CASSLDRGGNEQFF

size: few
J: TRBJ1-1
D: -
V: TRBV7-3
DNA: TGTGCCAGCAGCTCAACAGGGCCAGGCACTGAAGCTTTCTTT
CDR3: CASSSTGPGTEAFF

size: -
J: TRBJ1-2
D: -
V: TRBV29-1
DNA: TGCAGCGTTGAATGGATTCCCTATGGCTACACCTTC
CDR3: CSVEWIPYGYTF

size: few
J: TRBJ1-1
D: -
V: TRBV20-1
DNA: TGCAGTGCTATACCGACAGCGAACACTGAAGCTTTCTTT
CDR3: CSAIPTANTEAFF

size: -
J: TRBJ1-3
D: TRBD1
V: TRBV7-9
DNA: TGTGCCAGCAGCTCCCCGCGGGACAGACCTGGAAACACCATATATTTT
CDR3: CASSSPRDRPGNTIYF

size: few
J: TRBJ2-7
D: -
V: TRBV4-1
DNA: TGCGCCAGCAGCCAAGTGACAGGCGAAAACTACGAGCAGTACTTC
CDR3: CASSQVTGENYEQYF

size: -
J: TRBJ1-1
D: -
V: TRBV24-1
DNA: TGTGCCACCAGTGACTCCGGGACTCTCACTGAAGCTTTCTTT
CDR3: CATSDSGTLTEAFF

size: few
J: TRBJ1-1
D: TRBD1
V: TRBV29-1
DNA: TGCAGCGTGGCACAGGGGTCTGAAGCTTTCTTT
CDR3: CSVAQGSEAFF

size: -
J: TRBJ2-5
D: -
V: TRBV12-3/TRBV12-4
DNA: TGTGCCAGCAGTTTACGTGGGGTAGTTGCGCAGGAAGAGACCCAGTACTTC
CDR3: CASSLRGVVAQEETQYF

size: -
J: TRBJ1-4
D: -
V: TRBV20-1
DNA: TGCAGTGCTAGAGCCAGGGAGGCAGACCGGAATGAAAAACTGTTTTTT
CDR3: CSARAREADRNEKLFF

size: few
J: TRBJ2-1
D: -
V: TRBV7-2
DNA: TGTGCCAGCAGCTTGGCAGGGATTTACAATGAGCAGTTCTTC
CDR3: CASSLAGIYNEQFF